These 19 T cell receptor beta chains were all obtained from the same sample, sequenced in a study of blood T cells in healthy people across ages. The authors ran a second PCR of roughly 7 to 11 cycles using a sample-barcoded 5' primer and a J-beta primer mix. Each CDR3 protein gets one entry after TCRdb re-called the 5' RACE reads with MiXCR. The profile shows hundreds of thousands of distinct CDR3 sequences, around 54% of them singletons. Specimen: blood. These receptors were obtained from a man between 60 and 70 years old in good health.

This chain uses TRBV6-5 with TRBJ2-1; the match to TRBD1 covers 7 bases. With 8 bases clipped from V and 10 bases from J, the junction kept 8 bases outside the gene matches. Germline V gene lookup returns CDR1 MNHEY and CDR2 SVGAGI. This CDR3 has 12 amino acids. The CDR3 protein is CASGDSFLEQFF. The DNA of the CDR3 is TGTGCCAGCGGGGACAGCTTCTTGGAGCAGTTCTTC.

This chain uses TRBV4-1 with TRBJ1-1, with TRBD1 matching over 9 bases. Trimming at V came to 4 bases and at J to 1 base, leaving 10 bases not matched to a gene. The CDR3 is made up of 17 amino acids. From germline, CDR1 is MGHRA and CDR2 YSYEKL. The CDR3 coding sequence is TGCGCCAGCAGCCCCGGACAGGGGACGGTTGGGAACACTGAAGCTTTCTTT. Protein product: CASSPGQGTVGNTEAFF.

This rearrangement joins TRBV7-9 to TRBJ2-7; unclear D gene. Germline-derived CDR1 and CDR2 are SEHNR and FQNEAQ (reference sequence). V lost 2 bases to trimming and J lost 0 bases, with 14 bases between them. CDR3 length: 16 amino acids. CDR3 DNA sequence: TGTGCCAGCAGCTTAAATTCTGGCAGGTCCTCCTACGAGCAGTACTTC. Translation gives CASSLNSGRSSYEQYF.

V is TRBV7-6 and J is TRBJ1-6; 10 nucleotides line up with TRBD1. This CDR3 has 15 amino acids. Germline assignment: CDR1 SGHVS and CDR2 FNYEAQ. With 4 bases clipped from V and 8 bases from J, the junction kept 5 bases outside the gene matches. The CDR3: CASSSGQGSDSPLHF. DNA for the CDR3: TGTGCCAGCAGCTCGGGACAGGGGTCTGATTCACCCCTCCACTTT.

CDR3 in amino acids: CASSKSLKNRGQDEQYF. CDR3 nucleotide sequence: TGTGCCAGCAGCAAAAGTCTTAAGAACAGGGGGCAGGACGAGCAGTACTTC. The chain employs TRBV21-1 and TRBJ2-7; the table's D call of TRBD1 was not tested on the DNA. TRBV21-1 is marked as a pseudogene. The CDR3 spans 17 residues.

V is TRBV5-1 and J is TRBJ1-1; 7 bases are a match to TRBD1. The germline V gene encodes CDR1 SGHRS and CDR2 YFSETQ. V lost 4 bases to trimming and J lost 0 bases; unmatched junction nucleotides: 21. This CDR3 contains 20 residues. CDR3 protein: CASSPRGLKGANVLNTEAFF. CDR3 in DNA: TGCGCCAGCAGCCCACGCGGACTGAAGGGGGCAAACGTCCTGAACACTGAAGCTTTCTTT. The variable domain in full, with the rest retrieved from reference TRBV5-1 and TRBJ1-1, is KAGVTQTPRYLIKTRGQQVTLSCSPISGHRSVSWYQQTPGQGLQFLFEYFSETQRNKGNFPGRFSGRQFSNSRSEMNVSTLELGDSALYLCASSPRGLKGANVLNTEAFFGQGTRLTVV.

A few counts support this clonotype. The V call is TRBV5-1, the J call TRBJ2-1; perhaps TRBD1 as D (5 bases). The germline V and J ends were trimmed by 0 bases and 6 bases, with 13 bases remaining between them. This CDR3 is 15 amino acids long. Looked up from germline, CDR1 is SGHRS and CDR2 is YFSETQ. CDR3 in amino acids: CASSLAQPGSNEQFF. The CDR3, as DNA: TGCGCCAGCAGCTTGGCACAGCCAGGGTCCAATGAGCAGTTCTTC.

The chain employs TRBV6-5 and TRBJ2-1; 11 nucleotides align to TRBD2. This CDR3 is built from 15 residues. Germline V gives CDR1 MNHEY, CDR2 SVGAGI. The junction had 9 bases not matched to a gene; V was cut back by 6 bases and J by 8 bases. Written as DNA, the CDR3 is TGTGCCAGCAGCCTCCTACTAGCGGGGGCGGATGAGCAGTTCTTC. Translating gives CASSLLLAGADEQFF.

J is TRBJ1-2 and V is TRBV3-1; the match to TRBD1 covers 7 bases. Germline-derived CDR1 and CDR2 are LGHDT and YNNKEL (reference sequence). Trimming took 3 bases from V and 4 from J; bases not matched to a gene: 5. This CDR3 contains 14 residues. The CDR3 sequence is CASSQGQRVYGYTF. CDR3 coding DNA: TGTGCCAGCAGCCAGGGACAGCGAGTCTATGGCTACACCTTC.

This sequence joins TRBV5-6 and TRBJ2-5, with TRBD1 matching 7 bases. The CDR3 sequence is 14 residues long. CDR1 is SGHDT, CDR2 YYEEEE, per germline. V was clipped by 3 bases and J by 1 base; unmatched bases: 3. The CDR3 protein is CASSSTGFQETQYF. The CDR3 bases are TGTGCCAGCAGCTCGACAGGGTTCCAAGAGACCCAGTACTTC.

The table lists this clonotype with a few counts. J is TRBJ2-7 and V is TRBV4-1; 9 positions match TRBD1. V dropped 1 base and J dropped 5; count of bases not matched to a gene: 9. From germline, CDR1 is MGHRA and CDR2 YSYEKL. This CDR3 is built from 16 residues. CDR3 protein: CASSQVRRDRDDEQYF. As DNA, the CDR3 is TGCGCCAGCAGCCAAGTTCGGAGGGACAGGGACGACGAGCAGTACTTC.

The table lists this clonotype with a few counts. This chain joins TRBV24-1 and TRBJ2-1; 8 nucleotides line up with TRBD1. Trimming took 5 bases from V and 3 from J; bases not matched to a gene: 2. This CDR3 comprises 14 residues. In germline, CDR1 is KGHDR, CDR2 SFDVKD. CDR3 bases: TGTGCCACCAGTGGGACAGGGTTCTACAATGAGCAGTTCTTC. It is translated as CATSGTGFYNEQFF.

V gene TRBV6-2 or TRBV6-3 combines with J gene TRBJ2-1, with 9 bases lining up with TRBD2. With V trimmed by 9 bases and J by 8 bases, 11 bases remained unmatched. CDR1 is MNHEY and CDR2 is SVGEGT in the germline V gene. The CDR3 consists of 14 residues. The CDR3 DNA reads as TGTGCCAGTACGGCGGGGGGGCCCCTCGATGAGCAGTTCTTC. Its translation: CASTAGGPLDEQFF.

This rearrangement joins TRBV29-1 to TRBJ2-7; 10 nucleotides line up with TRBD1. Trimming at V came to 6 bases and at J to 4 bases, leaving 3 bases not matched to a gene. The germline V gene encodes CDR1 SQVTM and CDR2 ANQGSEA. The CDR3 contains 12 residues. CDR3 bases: TGCAGCGTCCGGGACAGGGGATACGAGCAGTACTTC. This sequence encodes CSVRDRGYEQYF.

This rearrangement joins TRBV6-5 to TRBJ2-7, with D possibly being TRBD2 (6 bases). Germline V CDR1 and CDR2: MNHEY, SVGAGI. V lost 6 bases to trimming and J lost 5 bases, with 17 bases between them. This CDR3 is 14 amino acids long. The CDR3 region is CASRSWREGHEQYF. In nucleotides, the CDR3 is TGTGCCAGCAGGTCCTGGAGGGAAGGCCACGAGCAGTACTTC.

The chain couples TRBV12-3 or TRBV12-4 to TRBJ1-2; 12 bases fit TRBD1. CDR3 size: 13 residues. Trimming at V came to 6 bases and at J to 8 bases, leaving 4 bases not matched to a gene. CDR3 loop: CASRGQGARGYTF. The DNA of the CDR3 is TGTGCCAGCAGGGGACAGGGGGCAAGGGGCTACACCTTC.

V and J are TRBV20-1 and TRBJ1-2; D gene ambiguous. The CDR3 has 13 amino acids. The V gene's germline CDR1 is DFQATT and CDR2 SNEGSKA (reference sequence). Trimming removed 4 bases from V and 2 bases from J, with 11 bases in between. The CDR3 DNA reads TGCAGTGCTAAAAGGGAGTTAAACTATGGCTACACCTTC. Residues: CSAKRELNYGYTF.

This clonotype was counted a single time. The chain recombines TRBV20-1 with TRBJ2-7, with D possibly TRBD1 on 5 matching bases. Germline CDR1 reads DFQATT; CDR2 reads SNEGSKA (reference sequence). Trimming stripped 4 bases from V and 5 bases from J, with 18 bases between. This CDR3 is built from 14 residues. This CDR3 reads CSAKGVGRADEQYF. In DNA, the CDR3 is TGCAGTGCTAAAGGAGTGGGCAGGGCCGACGAGCAGTACTTC.

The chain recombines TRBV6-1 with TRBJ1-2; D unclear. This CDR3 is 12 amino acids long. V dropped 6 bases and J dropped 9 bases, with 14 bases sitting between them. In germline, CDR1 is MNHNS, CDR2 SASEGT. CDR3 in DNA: TGTGCCAGCAGAGTGGGTATGGAGAGCTACACCTTC. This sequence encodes CASRVGMESYTF.